The 8 T cell receptor beta chains reported below all come from one sample, sequenced in a study of blood T cells in healthy people across ages. For the second PCR, which ran for about 7 to 11 cycles, a sample-barcoded 5' primer and a J-beta primer mix were used. TCRdb independently ran MiXCR on the 5' RACE reads; one entry per CDR3 protein. Here the sample spans roughly 1.5 million distinct CDR3 sequences, 35% to 45% being singletons. Sequences were obtained from blood. Every receptor here comes from a woman aged 18-29 years in good health.

The V call is TRBV6-6, the J call TRBJ2-5, with D possibly being TRBD1 (5 bases). The CDR3 spans 16 residues. Trimming cost V 4 bases and J 0 bases, with 15 bases left between them. The germline gives CDR1 MNHNY, CDR2 SVGAGI (reference sequence). CDR3 in amino acids: CASSSTRRVHQETQYF. The CDR3 DNA is TGTGCCAGCAGTTCAACCCGCAGGGTTCACCAAGAGACCCAGTACTTC.

This clonotype has more than one count but fewer than ten. This rearrangement joins TRBV20-1 to TRBJ2-5; 8 bases match TRBD1. Trimming cost V 4 bases and J 4 bases; bases outside gene matches: 5. The CDR3 is made up of 13 amino acids. Germline values: CDR1 DFQATT, CDR2 SNEGSKA (reference sequence). CDR3 amino acids: CSAKGDRPETQYF. The CDR3 DNA is TGCAGTGCTAAGGGGGACAGGCCAGAGACCCAGTACTTC.

The chain uses TRBV28 and TRBJ2-7; 9 bases align to TRBD1. CDR3 length: 12 residues. In germline, CDR1 is MDHEN, CDR2 SYDVKM. The ends lost 10 bases at V and 4 bases at J; junction bases unmatched: 5. The CDR3 region has the DNA TGTGCCACCGACAGGGGGGGGTACGAGCAGTACTTC. Translating gives CATDRGGYEQYF.

In the case of this clonotype: A much larger clone sits a single nucleotide away, making a read error possible. The J gene is TRBJ1-4, the V gene TRBV6-6, with 7 bases that match TRBD1. Trimming at V came to 5 bases and at J to 8 bases, leaving 11 bases not matched to a gene. Germline lookup yields CDR1 MNHNY and CDR2 SVGAGI (reference sequence). CDR3 length: 15 amino acids. DNA of the CDR3: TGTGCCAGCAGTGACGGGAGACAGGGATTGGAAAAACTGTTTTTT. Residues: CASSDGRQGLEKLFF.

The CDR3 nucleotides are TGCAGTGCTAGGACAGGAGGCCCTTCCTACGAGCAGTACTTC. It translates to CSARTGGPSYEQYF. The rearrangement joins TRBV20-1 to TRBJ2-7; TRBD1 is a possible D gene (6 bases). V was cut by 3 bases and J by 1 base, with 13 bases left in between. In germline, CDR1 is DFQATT, CDR2 SNEGSKA (reference sequence). The CDR3 sequence is 14 residues long.

This clonotype was detected a few times. The chain joins TRBV7-9 to TRBJ1-2, with D perhaps matching TRBD1 (5 bases). Trimming left V 3 bases short and J 4 bases short, with 9 bases between. CDR1 and CDR2 (germline): SEHNR, FQNEAQ (reference sequence). The CDR3 extends over 13 amino acids. CDR3 nucleotide sequence: TGTGCCAGCAGCTTGGATGGGGCCTATGGCTACACCTTC. Protein: CASSLDGAYGYTF.

This clonotype showed up just a few times. The chain uses TRBV2 and TRBJ2-7, with no clear D. This CDR3 has 17 residues. V was clipped by 2 bases and J by 0 bases, with 17 bases between them. Germline V gene lookup returns CDR1 SNHLY and CDR2 FYNNEI. The CDR3 DNA follows: TGTGCCAGCAGTGAATTAAGTCGAGACACCTTCTCCTACGAGCAGTACTTC. It encodes CASSELSRDTFSYEQYF.

CDR3 sequence reads: CASSGPGLAGVDTQYF. CDR3 sequence (DNA): TGTGCCAGCAGCGGCCCGGGACTAGCGGGAGTAGATACGCAGTATTTT. The chain carries TRBV9 and TRBJ2-3, with 14 bases fitting TRBD2. CDR1 SGDLS and CDR2 YYNGEE come from the germline V gene. This CDR3 has 16 residues. V shed 3 bases and J 5 bases; nucleotides not matched to a gene: 5.